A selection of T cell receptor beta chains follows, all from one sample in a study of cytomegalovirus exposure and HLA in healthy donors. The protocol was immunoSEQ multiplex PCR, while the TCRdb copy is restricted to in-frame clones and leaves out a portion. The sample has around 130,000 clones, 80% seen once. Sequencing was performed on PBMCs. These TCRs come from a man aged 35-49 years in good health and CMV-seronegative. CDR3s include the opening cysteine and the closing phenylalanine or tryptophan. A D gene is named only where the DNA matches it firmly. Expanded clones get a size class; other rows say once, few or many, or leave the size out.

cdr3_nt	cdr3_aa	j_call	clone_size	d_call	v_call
TGTGCCACCAGCAGAGATCCCGGGACAAACTACAATGAGCAGTTCTTC	CATSRDPGTNYNEQFF	TRBJ2-1	few	-	TRBV15
TGTGCCTGGAGCGGAGGGTACAATGAGCAGTTCTTC	CAWSGGYNEQFF	TRBJ2-1	-	-	TRBV30
TGCGCCAGCAGCGAAGGACAGGGATCTAATGAAAAACTGTTTTTT	CASSEGQGSNEKLFF	TRBJ1-4	once	TRBD1	TRBV5-1
TGCGCCAGCAGCCAAGGGACAAACATCTACGAGCAGTACTTC	CASSQGTNIYEQYF	TRBJ2-7	-	-	TRBV4-1
TGTGCCAGCAACGACAGGGGCGGGAACACTGAAGCTTTCTTT	CASNDRGGNTEAFF	TRBJ1-1	few	TRBD1	TRBV2
TGTGCCAGCAGCTTGGCCTCTTCAGGCAGTGACACTGAAGCTTTCTTT	CASSLASSGSDTEAFF	TRBJ1-1	-	-	TRBV5-6
TGTGCCAGCAGCCCAAAGCGGGCTAGCGGGGCCGGTTCTAGCACAGATACGCAGTATTTT	CASSPKRASGAGSSTDTQYF	TRBJ2-3	few	TRBD2	TRBV7-8
TGTGCCAGCAGCCCGCGCGGGACAGGGAGCTCTGGGGCCAACGTCCTGACTTTC	CASSPRGTGSSGANVLTF	TRBJ2-6	few	TRBD1	TRBV5-4
TGTGCCAGCAGGGCCTCGGGACAGCTTAGCAATCAGCCCCAGCATTTT	CASRASGQLSNQPQHF	TRBJ1-5	few	TRBD1	TRBV27
TGTGCCAGCAGCTCCGGACAGTCCTCAAACCAAGAGACCCAGTACTTC	CASSSGQSSNQETQYF	TRBJ2-5	-	-	TRBV5-8
TGTGCCAGCAGTCAAGTCGGCGGGGGCAACACTGAAGCTTTCTTT	CASSQVGGGNTEAFF	TRBJ1-1	-	-	TRBV6-5
TGCGCCAGCAGCTCGGGACAAGTGAACACTGAAGCTTTCTTT	CASSSGQVNTEAFF	TRBJ1-1	-	-	TRBV5-1
TGTGCCAGCAGCTTGGTTTCGGGGGGGGCTTTCTTT	CASSLVSGGAFF	TRBJ1-1	-	-	TRBV5-6
TGCGCCAGCAGCTGGGAAGAGGGTTATCGGACTGAAGCTTTCTTT	CASSWEEGYRTEAFF	TRBJ1-1	-	-	TRBV5-1
TGTGCCAGCACGGCGGCATCTTCTGGAAACACCATATATTTT	CASTAASSGNTIYF	TRBJ1-3	-	-	TRBV6-5
TGTGCCAGCAGCTTAGGTCCTCCCCACTCAGGACAGCATACGCAGTATTTT	CASSLGPPHSGQHTQYF	TRBJ2-3	-	-	TRBV7-6
TGCGCCAGCAGCGTTCAGCTCTCTAGCTCTGGAAACACCATATATTTT	CASSVQLSSSGNTIYF	TRBJ1-3	once	-	TRBV5-1
TGTGCCAGCTCCCCGGGACTAGGTGCGGGGGACAATGAGCAGTTCTTC	CASSPGLGAGDNEQFF	TRBJ2-1	-	TRBD2	TRBV18
TGTGCCAGCAGCTTAGCGTCTCAGATCACAGATACGCAGTATTTT	CASSLASQITDTQYF	TRBJ2-3	-	-	TRBV7-9
TGTGCCAGCTCAACGACTGGCGGGGGGGAAGAGCAGTACTTC	CASSTTGGGEEQYF	TRBJ2-7	-	TRBD2	TRBV18
TGTGCCAGCTCACCTAACGACAACCTCTACAATGAGCAGTTCTTC	CASSPNDNLYNEQFF	TRBJ2-1	-	-	TRBV18
TGTGCCAGCAGTGAACAGGCCCTGGGCACTGAAGCTTTCTTT	CASSEQALGTEAFF	TRBJ1-1	-	-	TRBV6-5
TGTGCCAGCTCCCCGGGCCTTATGGGACTAGCGGTAGATACGCAGTATTTT	CASSPGLMGLAVDTQYF	TRBJ2-3	-	TRBD2	TRBV27
TGTGCCAGCAGCCAACAATCCATGAACACTGAAGCTTTCTTT	CASSQQSMNTEAFF	TRBJ1-1	-	-	TRBV14
TGTGCCAGCAGCCGACAGGGGGCAACAGATACGCAGTATTTT	CASSRQGATDTQYF	TRBJ2-3	-	TRBD1	TRBV11-3
TGTGCCAGCAGTCTTAGACAGGGTGATGGTGAGCAGTTCTTC	CASSLRQGDGEQFF	TRBJ2-1	-	TRBD1	TRBV28